This TCR beta chain was identified in a study of blood T cell repertoires in COVID-19. The wider study: The origin of the acute and convalescent COVID-19 samples was the United States, Italy and Spain.

Germline V CDR1 and CDR2: SQVTM, ANQGSEA. The CDR3 has 14 amino acids. V was clipped by 3 bases and J by 0 bases, with 11 bases between them. TCRdb's copy holds only in-frame clones and misses some; the assay was immunoSEQ multiplex PCR. The repertoire holds about 330,000 clones, with about 87% as singletons. Remarks on this clone: In the same sample, other DNA sequences code for this CDR3.

Cohort 3 donors counted as recovered after two negative PCRs, clearance, or resolved symptoms. This receptor was obtained from a man aged 25-45 years who had recovered from COVID-19. The chain has TRBV29-1 and TRBJ2-5; TRBD2 is a possible D gene (5 bases). What was sequenced was PBMCs or T cells enriched from blood (not recorded which). As DNA, the CDR3 is TGCAGCGTTGATGGCCAGGACTACCAAGAGACCCAGTACTTC. Translation: CSVDGQDYQETQYF. The full variable domain, completed using reference TRBV29-1 and TRBJ2-5, is SAVISQKPSRDICQRGTSLTIQCQVDSQVTMMFWYRQQPGQSLTLIATANQGSEATYESGFVIDKFPISRPNLTFSTLTVSNMSPEDSSIYLCSVDGQDYQETQYFGPGTRLLVL.